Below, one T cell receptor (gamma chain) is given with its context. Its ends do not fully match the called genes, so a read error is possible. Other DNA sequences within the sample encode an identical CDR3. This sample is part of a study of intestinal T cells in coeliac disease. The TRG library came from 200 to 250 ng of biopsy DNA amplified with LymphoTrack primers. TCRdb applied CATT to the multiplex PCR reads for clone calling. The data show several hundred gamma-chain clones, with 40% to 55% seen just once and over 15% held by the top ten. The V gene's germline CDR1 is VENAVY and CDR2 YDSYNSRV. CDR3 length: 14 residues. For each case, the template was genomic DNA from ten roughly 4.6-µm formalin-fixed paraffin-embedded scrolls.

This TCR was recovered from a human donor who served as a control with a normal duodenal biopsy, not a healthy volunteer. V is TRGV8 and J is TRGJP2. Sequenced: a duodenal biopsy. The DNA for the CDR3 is TGTGCCACCTGGGATCTTTGTAGTGATTGGATCAAGACGTTC. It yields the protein CATWDLCSDWIKTF.